This T cell receptor (beta chain) was documented in a study of cytomegalovirus exposure and HLA in healthy donors. The overall study: Of all 380 or so donors who were genotyped, roughly 81% belonged to the Caucasian-associated ancestry cluster. General study points: Later analysis suggested links between common viral pathogens and several top significant clusters.

Researchers ran the PCR with 60 Vbeta and 13 Jbeta primers. Repertoires were generated with immunoSEQ multiplex PCR, while TCRdb's copy carries only in-frame clones and drops some. The table records 220,000 or so clones, roughly 80% of them present only once. Note on this clone: Its antigen remains unidentified.

Deletions cut 5 bases from V and 0 bases from J, with 9 bases between. CDR3 length equals 14 residues. Germline loops: CDR1 SGHRS, CDR2 YFSETQ. The rearrangement links TRBV5-1 to TRBJ1-3; no definite D call. This clonotype was sampled from a male donor in good health and CMV-seronegative. Sample: PBMCs. The CDR3, as DNA: TGCGCCAGCAGTGCCGGGTCCTCTGGAAACACCATATATTTT. This sequence encodes CASSAGSSGNTIYF.